The present T cell receptor (beta chain) was sequenced within a study of cytomegalovirus exposure and HLA in healthy donors. This clone was picked up one time. What it recognizes is unknown. CDR3 size: 14 residues. Germline lookup yields CDR1 MGHDK and CDR2 SYGVNS. Study-level findings and limits: Accurate predictions that matched the HLA-A and HLA-B alleles of most subjects were reportedly made from TCR beta sequences.

The PCR made use of 60 Vbeta and 13 Jbeta primers. Data came from immunoSEQ multiplex PCR; TCRdb stores just in-frame clones and leaves some out. The sample includes around 150,000 clones, approximately 80% of them seen just once. This clonotype originated in a man aged 25-40 years in good health and CMV-seronegative. The chain carries TRBV25-1 and TRBJ2-5, with 10 bases aligning to TRBD1. Near its end, the DNA agrees better with TRBJ2-7, so the J call may be wrong. Sequencing was performed on PBMCs. CDR3 sequence (DNA): TGTGCCAGCAGGGGGGGGACAGGGGTCGACGAGCAGTACTTC. It codes for CASRGGTGVDEQYF.